Sequencing of this T cell receptor (beta chain) was carried out in a study of molecular identifiers for immune sequencing clone quantification. Study overall: In replicates, the authors split RNA from approximately 20,000 or 98,000 naive CD8 cells five ways and sequenced four.

Via MiXCR, TCRdb re-called the PCR reads, giving one row per CDR3 protein. The profile shows about 640,000 distinct CDR3 sequences, just under 20% of them singletons. Germline V lookup: CDR1 MNHEY, CDR2 SMNVEV (reference sequence). V gave up 4 bases and J gave up 7 bases; unmatched junction bases: 10. The CDR3 contains 14 residues. General study findings and limits: Molecules of identical TCR sharing a barcode could underestimate highly expanded clone sizes.

There are many counts of this clonotype. Antigen specificity is unknown. The V gene is TRBV27, the J gene TRBJ2-7; 7 bases match TRBD2. The sample comprised naive CD8+ T cells from blood, with Jurkat cell RNA spiked in. The sample's subset: FACS-sorted CD8+CD4-CCR7+CD45RA+ naive T cells. The receptor was isolated from a human donor in good health. Some libraries in this study had Jurkat cell RNA spiked in. CDR3 coding DNA: TGTGCCAGCAGTTCTGTGACTAGCCCTCGGGAGCAGTACTTC. As protein: CASSSVTSPREQYF.